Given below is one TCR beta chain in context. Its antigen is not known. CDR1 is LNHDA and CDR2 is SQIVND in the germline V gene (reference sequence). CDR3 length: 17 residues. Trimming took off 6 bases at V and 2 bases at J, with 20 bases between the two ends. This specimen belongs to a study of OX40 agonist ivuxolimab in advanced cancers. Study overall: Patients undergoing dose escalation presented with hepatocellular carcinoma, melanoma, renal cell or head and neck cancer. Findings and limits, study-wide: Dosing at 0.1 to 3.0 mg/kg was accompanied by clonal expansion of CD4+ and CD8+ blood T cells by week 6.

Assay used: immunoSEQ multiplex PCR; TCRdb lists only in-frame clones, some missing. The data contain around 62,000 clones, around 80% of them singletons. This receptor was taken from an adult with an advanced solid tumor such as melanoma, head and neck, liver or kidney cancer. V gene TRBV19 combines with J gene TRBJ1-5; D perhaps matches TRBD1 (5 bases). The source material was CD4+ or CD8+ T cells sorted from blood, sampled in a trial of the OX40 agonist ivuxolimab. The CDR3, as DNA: TGTGCCAGTAGAACCGGTGGGGGAATTGGTGGCAATCAGCCCCAGCATTTT. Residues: CASRTGGGIGGNQPQHF.